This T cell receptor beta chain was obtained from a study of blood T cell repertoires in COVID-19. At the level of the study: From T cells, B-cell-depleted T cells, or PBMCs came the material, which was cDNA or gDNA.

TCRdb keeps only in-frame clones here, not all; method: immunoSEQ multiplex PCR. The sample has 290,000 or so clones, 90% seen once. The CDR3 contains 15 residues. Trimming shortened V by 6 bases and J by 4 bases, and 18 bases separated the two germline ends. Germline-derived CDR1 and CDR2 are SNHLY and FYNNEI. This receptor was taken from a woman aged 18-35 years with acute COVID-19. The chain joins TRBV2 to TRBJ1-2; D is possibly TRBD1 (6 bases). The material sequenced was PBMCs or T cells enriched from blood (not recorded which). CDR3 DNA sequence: TGTGCCAGCAGACTATTAAAGAGGGGGACCTATGGCTACACCTTC. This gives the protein CASRLLKRGTYGYTF.